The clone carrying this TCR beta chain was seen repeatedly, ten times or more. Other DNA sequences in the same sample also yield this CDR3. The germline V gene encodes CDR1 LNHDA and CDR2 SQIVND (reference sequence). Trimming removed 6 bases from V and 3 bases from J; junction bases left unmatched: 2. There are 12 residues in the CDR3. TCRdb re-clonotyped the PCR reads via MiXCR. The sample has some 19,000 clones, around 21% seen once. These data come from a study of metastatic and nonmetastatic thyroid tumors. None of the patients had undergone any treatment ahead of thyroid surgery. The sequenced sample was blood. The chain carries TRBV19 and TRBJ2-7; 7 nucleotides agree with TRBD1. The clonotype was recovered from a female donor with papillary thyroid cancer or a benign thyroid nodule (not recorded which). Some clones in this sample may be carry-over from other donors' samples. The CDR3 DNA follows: TGTGCCAGTAGAGGGGACAGCTACGAGCAGTACTTC. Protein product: CASRGDSYEQYF.